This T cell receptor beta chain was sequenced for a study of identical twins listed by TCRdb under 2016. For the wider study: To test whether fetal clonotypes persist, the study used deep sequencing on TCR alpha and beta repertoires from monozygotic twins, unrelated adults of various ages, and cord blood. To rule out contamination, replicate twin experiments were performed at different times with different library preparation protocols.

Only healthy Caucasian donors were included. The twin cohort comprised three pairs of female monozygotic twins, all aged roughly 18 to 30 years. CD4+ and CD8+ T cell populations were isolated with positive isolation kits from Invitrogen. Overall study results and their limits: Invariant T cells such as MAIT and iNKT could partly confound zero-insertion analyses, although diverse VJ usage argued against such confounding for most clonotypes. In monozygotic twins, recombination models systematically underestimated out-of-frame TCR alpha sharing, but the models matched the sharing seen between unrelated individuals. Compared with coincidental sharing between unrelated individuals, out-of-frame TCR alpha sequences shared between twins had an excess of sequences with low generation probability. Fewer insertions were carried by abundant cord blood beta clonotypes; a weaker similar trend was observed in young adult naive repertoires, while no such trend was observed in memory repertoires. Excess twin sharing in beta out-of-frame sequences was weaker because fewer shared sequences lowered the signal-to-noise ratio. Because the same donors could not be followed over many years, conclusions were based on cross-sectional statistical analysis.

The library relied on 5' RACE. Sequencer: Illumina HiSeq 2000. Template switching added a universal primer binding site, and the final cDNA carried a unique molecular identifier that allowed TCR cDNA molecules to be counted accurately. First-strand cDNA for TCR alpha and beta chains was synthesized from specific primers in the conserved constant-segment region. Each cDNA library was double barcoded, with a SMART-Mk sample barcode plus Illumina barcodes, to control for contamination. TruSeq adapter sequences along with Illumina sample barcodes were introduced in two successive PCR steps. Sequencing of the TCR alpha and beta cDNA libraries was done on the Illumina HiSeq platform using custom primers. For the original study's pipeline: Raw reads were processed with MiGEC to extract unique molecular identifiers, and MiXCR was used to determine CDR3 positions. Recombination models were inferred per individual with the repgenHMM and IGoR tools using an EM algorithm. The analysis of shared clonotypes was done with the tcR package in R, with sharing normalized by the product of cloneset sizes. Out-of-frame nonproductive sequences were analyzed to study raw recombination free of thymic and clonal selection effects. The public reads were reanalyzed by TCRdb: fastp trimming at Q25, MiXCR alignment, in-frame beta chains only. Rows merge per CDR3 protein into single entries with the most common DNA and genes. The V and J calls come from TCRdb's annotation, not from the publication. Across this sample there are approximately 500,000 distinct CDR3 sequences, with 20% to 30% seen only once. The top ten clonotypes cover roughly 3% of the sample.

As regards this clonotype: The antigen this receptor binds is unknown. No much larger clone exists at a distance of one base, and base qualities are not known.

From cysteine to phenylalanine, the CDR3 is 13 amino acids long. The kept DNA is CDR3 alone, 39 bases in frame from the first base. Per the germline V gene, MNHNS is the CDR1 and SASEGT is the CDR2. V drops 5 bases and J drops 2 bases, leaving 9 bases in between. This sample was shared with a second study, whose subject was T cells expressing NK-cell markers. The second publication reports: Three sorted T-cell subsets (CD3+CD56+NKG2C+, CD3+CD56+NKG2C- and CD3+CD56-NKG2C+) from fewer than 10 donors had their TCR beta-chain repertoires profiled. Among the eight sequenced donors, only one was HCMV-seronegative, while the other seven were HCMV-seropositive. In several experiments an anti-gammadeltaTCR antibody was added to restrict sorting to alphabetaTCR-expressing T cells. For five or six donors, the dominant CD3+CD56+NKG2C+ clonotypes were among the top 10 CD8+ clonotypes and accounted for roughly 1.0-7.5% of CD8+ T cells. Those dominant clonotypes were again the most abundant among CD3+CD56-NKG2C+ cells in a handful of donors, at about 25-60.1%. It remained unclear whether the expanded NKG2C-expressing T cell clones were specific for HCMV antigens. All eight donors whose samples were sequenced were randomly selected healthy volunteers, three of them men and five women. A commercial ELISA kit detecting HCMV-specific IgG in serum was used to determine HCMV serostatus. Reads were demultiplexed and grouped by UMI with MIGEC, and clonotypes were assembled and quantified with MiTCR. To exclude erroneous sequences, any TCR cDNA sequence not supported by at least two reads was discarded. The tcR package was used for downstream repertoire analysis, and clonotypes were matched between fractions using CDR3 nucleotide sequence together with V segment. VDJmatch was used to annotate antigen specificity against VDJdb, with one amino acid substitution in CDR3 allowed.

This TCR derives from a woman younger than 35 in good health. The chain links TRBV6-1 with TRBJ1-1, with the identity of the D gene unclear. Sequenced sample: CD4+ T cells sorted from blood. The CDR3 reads CASSRKVNTEAFF. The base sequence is TGTGCCAGCAGTCGTAAAGTCAACACTGAAGCTTTCTTT.